This T cell receptor beta chain was retrieved from a study of T cell responses to AZD1222 COVID-19 vaccine. The table came from immunoSEQ multiplex PCR; TCRdb's copy has only in-frame clones and leaves some out. The table shows about 170,000 clones, with roughly 92% occurring only once. In regard to this clone: Its antigen is still unknown.

Trimming cost V 2 bases and J 5 bases, with 6 bases left between them. CDR1 KGHSH and CDR2 LQKENI come from the germline V gene. There are 13 residues in the CDR3. Findings and limits, study-wide: Targeting of unmutated variant regions was reportedly seen in nearly half of spike-specific TCRs.

The chain recombines TRBV18 with TRBJ2-2; weak D call: TRBD2 (5 bases). The sample was peripheral blood, taken on day 0 of AZD1222 vaccination. This receptor was taken from an adult in good health. The chain's CDR3 is CASSPGSTGELFF. The CDR3 region has the DNA TGTGCCAGCTCACCAGGGAGTACCGGGGAGCTGTTTTTT.